The 15 T cell receptor beta chains below all came from one sample that was sequenced in a study of beta chain features in type 1 diabetes. The investigators reverse transcribed all of the isolated RNA, so they sequenced expressed TCRB transcripts. The assay was immunoSEQ multiplex PCR, and TCRdb's table has in-frame clones only and misses some. The repertoire holds about 470,000 clones, with approximately 30% as singletons. Sequencing was performed on naive CD4+ T cells from blood. Receptors originate from a young man in good health.

CDR3 region: CASSTSDRVETQYF. CDR3 nucleotides: TGTGCCAGCAGTACTTCTGACAGAGTAGAGACCCAGTACTTC. The genes are TRBV6-1 and TRBJ2-5; D is perhaps TRBD1 (5 bases). The CDR3 contains 14 residues. Trimming removed 5 bases at V and 4 bases at J, with 14 bases between. The germline gives CDR1 MNHNS, CDR2 SASEGT.

This clone was counted between two and nine times. The V and J genes are TRBV29-1 and TRBJ2-1, with 12 bases aligning to TRBD2. This CDR3 is 16 amino acids long. Germline-derived CDR1 and CDR2 are SQVTM and ANQGSEA. V lost 3 bases, J lost 3 bases, and 6 bases stayed unmatched. The CDR3 is CSVDLTSGSIYNEQFF. DNA for the CDR3: TGCAGCGTTGATTTGACTAGCGGGAGTATCTACAATGAGCAGTTCTTC.

Only a few counts were recorded for this clone. The CDR3 region has the DNA TGTGCCAGCAGCTCAATCGGGGCTAGCACAGATACGCAGTATTTT. This codes for CASSSIGASTDTQYF. V and J are TRBV7-2 and TRBJ2-3, with D tentatively TRBD1 or TRBD2 (5 bases each). CDR1 is SGHTA and CDR2 is FQGNSA in the germline V gene. The CDR3 loop spans 15 amino acids. V gave up 4 bases and J gave up 0 bases, with 11 bases separating them. Together with reference TRBV7-2 and TRBJ2-3, the CDR3 gives the full variable domain: GAGVSQSPSNKVTEKGKDVELRCDPISGHTALYWYRQSLGQGLEFLIYFQGNSAPDKSGLPSDRFSAERTGGSVSTLTIQRTQQEDSAVYLCASSSIGASTDTQYFGPGTRLTVL.

The chain carries TRBV19 and TRBJ2-3; 10 bases fit TRBD1. Unmatched junction bases numbered 10, after V lost 5 bases and J lost 2 bases. CDR1 and CDR2 from the germline V gene are LNHDA and SQIVND (reference sequence). The CDR3 is 17 residues long. CDR3 loop: CASSRAGTGALTDTQYF. CDR3 nucleotides: TGTGCCAGTAGTCGAGCCGGGACAGGGGCTCTCACAGATACGCAGTATTTT.

This clone was counted between two and nine times. The chain's CDR3 is CASSLSPGTAYGYTF. The CDR3 nucleotides read TGTGCCAGCAGCCTGAGTCCAGGCACGGCCTATGGCTACACCTTC. The rearrangement joins TRBV7-2 to TRBJ1-2; D is undetermined. Germline V gene sequence: CDR1 SGHTA, CDR2 FQGNSA. This CDR3 comprises 15 residues. The germline V and J ends were trimmed by 5 bases and 4 bases, with 17 bases remaining between them.

The sample holds a few counts of this clone. The chain uses TRBV7-2 and TRBJ2-1; D not certain. Germline lookup yields CDR1 SGHTA and CDR2 FQGNSA. Trimming cost V 2 bases and J 7 bases, with 12 bases left between them. CDR3 length: 14 residues. CDR3 protein: CASSLLAVINEQFF. The CDR3 DNA sequence: TGTGCCAGCAGCTTATTGGCAGTCATAAATGAGCAGTTCTTC.

This clone was found a few times. The rearrangement links TRBV15 to TRBJ2-6; 9 bases match TRBD2. Trimming cost V 4 bases and J 2 bases; bases outside gene matches: 3. Germline V gene sequence: CDR1 LNHNV, CDR2 YYDKDF (reference sequence). This CDR3 is 16 amino acids long. Here the CDR3 reads CATSKKRGAGANVLTF. In DNA, the CDR3 is TGTGCCACCAGCAAAAAGCGGGGGGCTGGGGCCAACGTCCTGACTTTC.

This clone occurred a few times. CDR3: CASAGAFGNQPQHF. The CDR3 DNA sequence: TGTGCCAGCGCTGGAGCTTTTGGCAATCAGCCCCAGCATTTT. The chain combines TRBV27 with TRBJ1-5; unclear D gene. With 8 bases removed from V and 2 bases from J, the gap between germline ends came to 13 bases. The CDR3 has 14 amino acids. Germline lookup yields CDR1 MNHEY and CDR2 SMNVEV (reference sequence).

In its sample, this clone was seen a few times. The CDR3 is CAWSAPTGQSNTEAFF. The CDR3 DNA sequence: TGTGCCTGGAGTGCACCAACCGGACAGTCGAACACTGAAGCTTTCTTT. This chain connects TRBV30 to TRBJ1-1; D is possibly TRBD1 (6 bases). This CDR3 has 16 residues. Germline CDR1 and CDR2: GTSNPN and SVGIG (reference sequence). The ends were cut back, 1 base at V and 1 base at J, with 16 bases in the middle.

V is TRBV15 and J is TRBJ1-5; TRBD1 agrees at 7 bases. This CDR3 has 15 residues. Trimming removed 1 base from V and 2 bases from J; junction bases left unmatched: 2. The V gene's germline CDR1 is LNHNV and CDR2 YYDKDF (reference sequence). CDR3 protein: CATSRVQGGNQPQHF. CDR3 DNA: TGTGCCACCAGCAGAGTTCAGGGGGGCAATCAGCCCCAGCATTTT.

The rearrangement joins TRBV5-1 to TRBJ2-7; D might be TRBD1 or TRBD2, each matching 5 bases. This CDR3 has 14 residues. V was pared by 0 bases and J by 3 bases, with 10 bases between. In germline, CDR1 is SGHRS, CDR2 YFSETQ. In DNA form, the CDR3 reads TGCGCCAGCAGCTTGGGGGACCCGCTCTACGAGCAGTACTTC. Its translation: CASSLGDPLYEQYF.

V gene TRBV30 combines with J gene TRBJ1-1, with D perhaps matching TRBD1 (5 bases). Germline V gene data show CDR1 as GTSNPN and CDR2 as SVGIG (reference sequence). V was shortened by 2 bases and J by 1 base, with 11 bases between the two germline ends. The CDR3 consists of 14 residues. CDR3 DNA: TGTGCCTGGAGTACGGGACCCACGAACACTGAAGCTTTCTTT. This codes for CAWSTGPTNTEAFF.

V gene TRBV5-4 combines with J gene TRBJ2-5; 7 nucleotides match TRBD2. The germline V gene encodes CDR1 SGHNT and CDR2 YYREEE (reference sequence). V was pared by 4 bases and J by 0 bases, with 9 bases of the junction left unmatched. This CDR3 contains 16 residues. CDR3 in amino acids: CASSIMTSRYQETQYF. The CDR3 coding sequence is TGTGCCAGCAGCATCATGACTAGCAGATACCAAGAGACCCAGTACTTC.

This clone was observed a handful of times. This chain connects TRBV30 to TRBJ2-1; 11 bases fit TRBD1. The CDR3 has 14 amino acids. Germline trimming cut 3 bases from V and 6 bases from J; bases unmatched to any gene: 4. Per germline, CDR1 GTSNPN and CDR2 SVGIG (reference sequence). The CDR3 reads CAWSRGTGGNEQFF. The CDR3 DNA follows: TGTGCCTGGAGCCGCGGGACAGGGGGCAATGAGCAGTTCTTC.

The V and J genes are TRBV15 and TRBJ2-5; the D gene could be TRBD1 or TRBD2 (6 bases each). The V gene's germline CDR1 is LNHNV and CDR2 YYDKDF (reference sequence). The CDR3 spans 15 residues. Trimming removed 1 base from V and 1 base from J, with 10 bases in between. The CDR3 coding sequence is TGTGCCACCAGCAGAGGGGGGGCAACCCAAGAGACCCAGTACTTC. Its translation: CATSRGGATQETQYF.